These 25 T cell receptor beta chains came from one sample sequenced in a study of T cell responses to AZD1222 COVID-19 vaccine. Measured with immunoSEQ multiplex PCR; TCRdb has only the in-frame clones, and not every one. The repertoire holds under 150,000 clones, with approximately 94% as singletons. This material consisted of peripheral blood, taken on day 0 of AZD1222 vaccination. The origin of the receptors is an adult in good health.

V usage is TRBV5-1 and J usage is TRBJ2-1; 14 nucleotides align to TRBD2. V gave up 6 bases and J gave up 1 base; unmatched junction bases: 12. CDR1 and CDR2 from the germline V gene are SGHRS and YFSETQ. CDR3 length equals 19 residues. The DNA of the CDR3 is TGCGCCAGCACCCGCTCGGGGACTAGCGGGAGTCGATCCTACAATGAGCAGTTCTTC. The encoded protein is CASTRSGTSGSRSYNEQFF.

V and J are TRBV5-6 and TRBJ2-2; TRBD2 matches 11 bases. Trimming cost V 3 bases and J 2 bases; bases outside gene matches: 3. Germline V gives CDR1 SGHDT, CDR2 YYEEEE. CDR3 length equals 16 residues. The CDR3: CASSWRLAGNTGELFF. The CDR3 DNA reads TGTGCCAGCAGCTGGAGACTAGCGGGAAACACCGGGGAGCTGTTTTTT.

The chain joins TRBV29-1 to TRBJ1-3; D unclear. CDR3 length equals 11 residues. V shed 4 bases and J shed 4 bases, with 5 bases lying between them. The germline V gene encodes CDR1 SQVTM and CDR2 ANQGSEA. CDR3 sequence (DNA): TGCAGCGTTGGGCAGGGAAACACCATATATTTT. Translated: CSVGQGNTIYF.

The V gene is TRBV27, the J gene TRBJ2-7; 15 bases are shared with TRBD2. The CDR3 spans 17 residues. Germline V gene data show CDR1 as MNHEY and CDR2 as SMNVEV (reference sequence). The junction had 6 bases not matched to a gene; V was cut back by 2 bases and J by 4 bases. The DNA for the CDR3 is TGTGCCAGCAGTTTACTCCGGACTAGCGGGGGGGTGTACGAGCAGTACTTC. Amino acid sequence: CASSLLRTSGGVYEQYF.

This clone has a handful of counts. The chain has TRBV3-1 (or the pseudogene TRBV3-2) and TRBJ1-1; D uncertain. CDR3 length equals 14 residues. Trimming left V 1 base short and J 4 bases short, with 10 bases between. In germline, CDR1 is LGHDT, CDR2 YNNKEL (reference sequence). As DNA, the CDR3 is TGTGCCAGCAGCCAAGCCTACGGGAGCACTGAAGCTTTCTTT. This sequence encodes CASSQAYGSTEAFF.

The chain combines TRBV5-6 with TRBJ1-1; possible D gene TRBD1, 6 bases. The CDR3 sequence is 12 residues long. Per the germline V gene, CDR1 is SGHDT and CDR2 is YYEEEE. V dropped 0 bases and J dropped 7 bases, with 7 bases sitting between them. CDR3 coding DNA: TGTGCCAGCAGCTTGGGGACAGTTGAAGCTTTCTTT. Its protein product is CASSLGTVEAFF. Based on the CDR3 plus reference TRBV5-6 and TRBJ1-1, the full variable domain is DAGVTQSPTHLIKTRGQQVTLRCSPKSGHDTVSWYQQALGQGPQFIFQYYEEEERQRGNFPDRFSGHQFPNYSSELNVNALLLGDSALYLCASSLGTVEAFFGQGTRLTVV.

The chain has TRBV5-1 and TRBJ2-7, with a tentative D call TRBD1 (6 bases). Germline loops: CDR1 SGHRS, CDR2 YFSETQ. The CDR3 extends over 12 amino acids. V lost 3 bases, J lost 5 bases, and 9 bases lay in between. The CDR3 spells CASSSHRDEQYF. As DNA, the CDR3 is TGCGCCAGCAGCTCCCACAGGGACGAGCAGTACTTC.

The chain employs TRBV11-2 and TRBJ2-7, with 7 bases lining up with TRBD1. The length of the CDR3 is 18 residues. J lost 1 base, V lost 5 bases, and 17 bases had no gene match. The germline V gene encodes CDR1 SGHAT and CDR2 FQNNGV. The CDR3 sequence: CASSLPRGWKNISYEQYF. The CDR3 nucleotides are TGTGCCAGCAGCCTACCCAGGGGGTGGAAGAATATATCCTACGAGCAGTACTTC.

The chain couples TRBV28 to TRBJ2-7, with D unresolved. V was clipped by 3 bases and J by 1 base, with 4 bases between them. This CDR3 contains 12 residues. The germline V gene has CDR1 MDHEN and CDR2 SYDVKM. CDR3 amino acids: CASSFRSYEQYF. CDR3 DNA: TGTGCCAGCAGTTTTCGGTCCTACGAGCAGTACTTC.

This clone was recorded only once. The chain uses TRBV4-1 and TRBJ2-2, with D perhaps matching TRBD1 (5 bases). Germline V gene lookup returns CDR1 MGHRA and CDR2 YSYEKL. This CDR3 is built from 15 residues. Trimming cost V 4 bases and J 2 bases, with 11 bases left between them. CDR3 loop: CASSLGLTNTGELFF. The CDR3 DNA sequence: TGCGCCAGCAGCCTGGGGCTCACAAACACCGGGGAGCTGTTTTTT.

The J gene is TRBJ2-3, the V gene TRBV5-6, with 13 nucleotides matching TRBD2. J was trimmed by 5 bases and V by 3 bases; bases with no gene match: 3. This CDR3 spans 15 amino acids. The germline CDR1 and CDR2 sequences are SGHDT and YYEEEE. The CDR3 is CASSYRTSGRDTQYF. The CDR3 DNA sequence: TGTGCCAGCAGCTATCGGACTAGCGGGAGAGATACGCAGTATTTT.

The rearrangement joins TRBV6-5 to TRBJ1-1, with D unclear. The CDR3 has 14 amino acids. Trimming removed 2 bases from V and 1 base from J, with 8 bases in between. Germline CDR1 MNHEY, CDR2 SVGAGI. CDR3 amino acids: CASSYRPGNTEAFF. As DNA, the CDR3 is TGTGCCAGCAGTTACCGTCCGGGGAACACTGAAGCTTTCTTT.

This clone was detected only once. The chain links TRBV7-3 to TRBJ1-1, with 10 bases identical to TRBD1. There are 14 residues in the CDR3. Germline V CDR1 and CDR2: SGHTA, FQGTGA. Trimming cost V 5 bases and J 3 bases; bases outside gene matches: 3. The CDR3: CASSQTGGYTEAFF. CDR3 DNA sequence: TGTGCCAGCAGCCAGACAGGGGGCTACACTGAAGCTTTCTTT.

The V and J genes are TRBV7-9 and TRBJ1-5; 12 bases map to TRBD1. The CDR3 is 18 residues long. The J segment lost 7 bases and the V segment lost 5 bases, leaving 15 bases of the junction unmatched. Germline lookup yields CDR1 SEHNR and CDR2 FQNEAQ (reference sequence). CDR3 DNA: TGTGCCAGCAGCGCCATACTGGGGACAGGGGGCGCGGGGCAGCCCCAGCATTTT. This gives the protein CASSAILGTGGAGQPQHF.

CDR3 DNA: TGTGCCAGCAGTCGACTGAACACCGGGGAGCTGTTTTTT. This encodes CASSRLNTGELFF. The J gene is TRBJ2-2, the V gene TRBV9; no firm D call. V was shortened by 5 bases and J by 1 base, with 6 bases between the two germline ends. Germline V CDR1 and CDR2: SGDLS, YYNGEE. CDR3 length: 13 amino acids. Together with reference TRBV9 and TRBJ2-2, the CDR3 gives the full variable domain: DSGVTQTPKHLITATGQRVTLRCSPRSGDLSVYWYQQSLDQGLQFLIQYYNGEERAKGNILERFSAQQFPDLHSELNLSSLELGDSALYFCASSRLNTGELFFGEGSRLTVL.

This chain connects TRBV19 to TRBJ1-1; TRBD1 aligns across 11 bases. Germline lookup yields CDR1 LNHDA and CDR2 SQIVND (reference sequence). The CDR3 has 15 amino acids. The ends lost 11 bases at V and 7 bases at J; junction bases unmatched: 15. The CDR3 loop reads CASVYGDRGKGEAFF. The CDR3, as DNA: TGTGCCTCAGTATATGGGGACAGGGGGAAAGGTGAAGCTTTCTTT.

This chain uses TRBV5-1 with TRBJ1-1; D not certain. This CDR3 comprises 15 residues. The germline V gene has CDR1 SGHRS and CDR2 YFSETQ. Trimming took off 2 bases at V and 5 bases at J, with 16 bases between the two ends. The CDR3: CASSFLGPSGTEAFF. In DNA form, the CDR3 reads TGCGCCAGCAGCTTTTTAGGACCCAGTGGGACTGAAGCTTTCTTT.

This clone was recorded once. The chain couples TRBV15 to TRBJ2-1, with 13 bases fitting TRBD2. Germline CDR1 and CDR2: LNHNV and YYDKDF (reference sequence). CDR3 length equals 16 residues. J was trimmed by 6 bases and V by 1 base; bases with no gene match: 3. As DNA, the CDR3 is TGTGCCACCAGCAGAGGGACTAGCGGGGGCCTCAATGAGCAGTTCTTC. It translates to CATSRGTSGGLNEQFF.

This clone was seen just once. This chain uses TRBV3-1 (or the pseudogene TRBV3-2) with TRBJ1-1; TRBD1 matches 9 bases. Looked up from germline, CDR1 is LGHDT and CDR2 is YNNKEL (reference sequence). After removal of 2 bases from V and 7 bases from J, the junction contained 8 bases not matched to a gene. The CDR3 extends over 15 amino acids. The chain's CDR3 is CASSQTRDRANEAFF. The CDR3 DNA reads as TGTGCCAGCAGCCAAACCCGGGACAGGGCTAATGAAGCTTTCTTT.

The chain employs TRBV3-1 (or the pseudogene TRBV3-2) and TRBJ1-4; no clear D gene. V was trimmed by 2 bases and J by 7 bases, leaving 11 bases between them. Germline CDR1 LGHDT, CDR2 YNNKEL (reference sequence). The CDR3 loop spans 14 amino acids. The CDR3 nucleotides are TGTGCCAGCAGCCAACCCCCAGCGCGTGAAAAACTGTTTTTT. It is translated as CASSQPPAREKLFF.

A few counts support this clone. This chain links TRBV6-6 with TRBJ2-4; TRBD2 might be the D (5 bases). Germline V gives CDR1 MNHNY, CDR2 SVGAGI (reference sequence). With 4 bases removed from V and 0 bases from J, the gap between germline ends came to 10 bases. The length of the CDR3 is 15 residues. CDR3 coding DNA: TGTGCCAGCAGTTCGGACTCCCAAGCCAAAAACATTCAGTACTTC. Translating it yields CASSSDSQAKNIQYF.

This sequence joins TRBV11-2 and TRBJ2-5; D gene uncertain. Germline V CDR1 and CDR2: SGHAT, FQNNGV. The CDR3 totals 12 residues. The V end lost 5 bases, the J end lost 0 bases, and 4 bases lay between the germline ends. CDR3 sequence: CASSLHQETQYF. CDR3 DNA sequence: TGTGCCAGCAGCCTGCACCAAGAGACCCAGTACTTC.

V gene TRBV9 combines with J gene TRBJ1-2; perhaps TRBD1 as D (6 bases). Looked up from germline, CDR1 is SGDLS and CDR2 is YYNGEE. V was cut by 0 bases and J by 1 base, with 10 bases left in between. CDR3 length equals 15 residues. The CDR3, as DNA: TGTGCCAGCAGCGTAGAGGCAGGGGATAACTATGGCTACACCTTC. Translated, it gives CASSVEAGDNYGYTF.

This clone came up once. This CDR3 is CASRPQGARDTEAFF. In DNA, the CDR3 is TGTGCCAGCAGGCCCCAGGGGGCGCGGGACACTGAAGCTTTCTTT. This chain joins TRBV6-5 and TRBJ1-1, with 8 bases identical to TRBD1. V was clipped by 6 bases and J by 3 bases; unmatched bases: 9. CDR1 is MNHEY, CDR2 SVGAGI, per germline. This CDR3 is 15 amino acids long.

This chain links TRBV18 with TRBJ1-5; 9 nucleotides align to TRBD1. Germline V gene data show CDR1 as KGHSH and CDR2 as LQKENI. The CDR3 runs 15 residues. Trimming removed 6 bases from V and 4 bases from J; junction bases left unmatched: 7. CDR3 DNA sequence: TGTGCCAGCTCCTTGACAGGGGGGGGGAATCAGCCCCAGCATTTT. Protein product: CASSLTGGGNQPQHF.